The clone carrying this TCR beta chain was detected only a few times. Its antigen is still unknown. Primed by a sample-barcoded 5' primer and a J-beta primer mix, a second PCR proceeded for 7 to 11 cycles. TCRdb ran MiXCR on the 5' RACE reads and lists one entry per CDR3 protein. The sample has 850,000 to 1,100,000 distinct CDR3 sequences, 35% to 40% seen once; the top ten hold approximately 14%. These data originate in a study of blood T cells in healthy people across ages. General study findings and limits: Unsorted PBMCs prevented conclusive naive versus antigen-experienced comparison. Roughly linear declines in TCR beta diversity per million T cells occurred with age.

Peripheral blood samples of 9 to 10 milliliters were drawn from each donor. Per-sample yields of isolated PBMCs were at least 6 million. The ends were cut back, 0 bases at V and 4 bases at J, with 10 bases in the middle. Looked up from germline, CDR1 is SGDLS and CDR2 is YYNGEE. The CDR3 runs 15 residues. The source is a man in his late teens or twenties in good health. The V gene is TRBV9, the J gene TRBJ1-4; D remains ambiguous. Sample: blood. CDR3 sequence reads: CASSVAGNRNEKLFF. The CDR3 nucleotides are TGTGCCAGCAGCGTAGCCGGGAACCGTAATGAAAAACTGTTTTTT.